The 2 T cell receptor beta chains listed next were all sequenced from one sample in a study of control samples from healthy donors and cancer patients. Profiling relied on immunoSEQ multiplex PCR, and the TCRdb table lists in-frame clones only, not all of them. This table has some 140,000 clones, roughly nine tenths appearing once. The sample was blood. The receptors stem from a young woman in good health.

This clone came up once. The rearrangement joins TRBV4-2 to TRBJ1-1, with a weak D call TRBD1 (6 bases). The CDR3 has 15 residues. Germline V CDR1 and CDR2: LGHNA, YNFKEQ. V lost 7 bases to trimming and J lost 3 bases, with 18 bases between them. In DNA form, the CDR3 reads TGTGCCAGCAAATGGAGTGGGGGGCAGGACACTGAAGCTTTCTTT. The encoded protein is CASKWSGGQDTEAFF.

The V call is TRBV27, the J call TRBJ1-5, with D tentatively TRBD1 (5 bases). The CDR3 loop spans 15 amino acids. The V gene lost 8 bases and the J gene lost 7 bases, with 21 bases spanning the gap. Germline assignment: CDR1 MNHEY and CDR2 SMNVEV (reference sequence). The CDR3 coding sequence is TGTGCCAGCGGTTCCTTGGGGGGGGAAACACAGCCCCAGCATTTT. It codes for CASGSLGGETQPQHF.